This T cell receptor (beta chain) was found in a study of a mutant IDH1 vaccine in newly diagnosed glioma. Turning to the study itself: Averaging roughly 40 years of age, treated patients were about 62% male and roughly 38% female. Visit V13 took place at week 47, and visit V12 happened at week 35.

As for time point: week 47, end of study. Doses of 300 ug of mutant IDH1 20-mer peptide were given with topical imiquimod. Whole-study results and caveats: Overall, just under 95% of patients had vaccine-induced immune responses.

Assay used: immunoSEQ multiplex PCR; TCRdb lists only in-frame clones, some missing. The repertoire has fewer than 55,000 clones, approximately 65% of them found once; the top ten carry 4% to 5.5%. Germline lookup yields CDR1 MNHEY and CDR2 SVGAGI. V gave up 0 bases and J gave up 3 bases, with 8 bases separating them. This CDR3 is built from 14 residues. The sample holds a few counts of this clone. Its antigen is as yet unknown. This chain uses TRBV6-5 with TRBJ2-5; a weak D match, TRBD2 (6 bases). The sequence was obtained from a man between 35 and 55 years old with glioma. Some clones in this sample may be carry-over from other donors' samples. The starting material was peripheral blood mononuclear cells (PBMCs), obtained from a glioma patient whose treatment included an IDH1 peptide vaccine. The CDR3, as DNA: TGTGCCAGCAGTTACTCGGGGAGGAAAGAGACCCAGTACTTC. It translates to CASSYSGRKETQYF.